These 32 T cell receptor beta chains came from one sample sequenced in a study of T cells in Graves' hyperthyroidism and ophthalmopathy. RNA transcripts gave rise to amplified TCR beta CDR3 regions. The study used the HTBI primer set for a first-round RT-PCR of the TCR CDR3. MiXCR, run by TCRdb on the multiplex PCR reads, gives a single entry per CDR3 protein. Of about 600,000 distinct CDR3 sequences in the sample, approximately 16% were seen once. The sequenced sample consisted of blood. The receptors originated from a woman between 40 and 55 years old with Graves' ophthalmopathy.

In its sample, this clonotype was seen many times. The chain has TRBV20-1 and TRBJ2-5; a weak D match, TRBD2 (5 bases). The CDR3 totals 13 residues. Trimming stripped 7 bases from V and 5 bases from J, with 17 bases between. Germline V gene data show CDR1 as DFQATT and CDR2 as SNEGSKA (reference sequence). The CDR3 sequence: CSVPAAEDETQYF. The CDR3 nucleotides are TGCAGTGTCCCAGCGGCTGAAGATGAGACCCAGTACTTC.

The V call is TRBV20-1, the J call TRBJ2-3; 12 bases are a match to TRBD2. The CDR3 spans 19 residues. Trimming at V came to 0 bases and at J to 4 bases, leaving 14 bases not matched to a gene. Germline V gene sequence: CDR1 DFQATT, CDR2 SNEGSKA (reference sequence). CDR3 residues: CSARDGAPRLAGGSDTQYF. In DNA, the CDR3 is TGCAGTGCTAGAGACGGGGCTCCCCGCCTAGCGGGAGGGTCAGATACGCAGTATTTT.

The chain combines TRBV5-4 with TRBJ2-1, with D possibly matching TRBD1 (6 bases). With 3 bases removed from V and 8 bases from J, the gap between germline ends came to 18 bases. Germline CDR1 and CDR2: SGHNT and YYREEE (reference sequence). The CDR3 contains 15 residues. CDR3 sequence (DNA): TGTGCCAGCAGCTCGAGACAGGCCTTCTGGGATGAGCAGTTCTTC. Translating it yields CASSSRQAFWDEQFF.

This clonotype has ten or more counts. The CDR3 region has the DNA TGTGCCAGCAGCCGACAGGCAAACGGCGGAGAGCAGTTCTTC. Amino acids: CASSRQANGGEQFF. The chain has TRBV11-2 and TRBJ2-1, with D tentatively TRBD1 (6 bases). This CDR3 contains 14 residues. Germline CDR1 SGHAT, CDR2 FQNNGV. The ends were cut back, 5 bases at V and 10 bases at J, with 18 bases in the middle. Full variable domain (rest looked up from reference TRBV11-2 and TRBJ2-1): EAGVAQSPRYKIIEKRQSVAFWCNPISGHATLYWYQQILGQGPKLLIQFQNNGVVDDSQLPKDRFSAERLKGVDSTLKIQPAKLEDSAVYLCASSRQANGGEQFFGPGTRLTVL.

The table lists this clonotype with many counts. The chain employs TRBV2 and TRBJ1-6; D unresolved. Per the germline V gene, CDR1 is SNHLY and CDR2 is FYNNEI. The CDR3 extends over 11 amino acids. Between the trimmed V and J ends, which lost 7 bases and 6 bases, there was a span of 4 bases. The CDR3 here is CASTRNSPLHF. CDR3 DNA sequence: TGTGCCAGCACGCGTAATTCACCCCTCCACTTT.

This clonotype was seen repeatedly, ten times or more. V gene TRBV7-2 combines with J gene TRBJ2-7; D gene uncertain. The CDR3 consists of 15 residues. CDR1 is SGHTA, CDR2 FQGNSA, per germline. Trimming shortened V by 5 bases and J by 3 bases, and 17 bases separated the two germline ends. The CDR3 sequence: CASSLGSSEIYEQYF. In DNA form, the CDR3 reads TGTGCCAGCAGCCTAGGATCCAGCGAGATCTACGAGCAGTACTTC.

This clonotype was picked up many times. V is TRBV3-1 and J is TRBJ1-4, with TRBD1 identical over 12 bases. The V gene's germline CDR1 is LGHDT and CDR2 YNNKEL (reference sequence). The CDR3 is 16 residues long. The junction had 7 bases not matched to a gene; V was cut back by 4 bases and J by 7 bases. The CDR3 DNA sequence: TGTGCCAGCAGCCTCCGGGGACAGGGGGCGCGTGAAAAACTGTTTTTT. It codes for CASSLRGQGAREKLFF.

Worth noting for this clonotype: This sequence may be a read error, since a much larger clone differs from it by one base. The chain's CDR3 is CASSPPSLAGGLGYNEQYF. CDR3 coding DNA: TGTGCCAGCAGCCCGCCTTCTCTAGCGGGGGGGCTGGGGTACAATGAGCAGTACTTC. V usage is TRBV7-2 and J usage is TRBJ2-1; 12 nucleotides align to TRBD2. Matching the DNA end better, TRBJ2-7 makes the J call doubtful. This CDR3 region has 19 residues. CDR1 is SGHTA and CDR2 is FQGNSA in the germline V gene.

This clonotype was detected a few times. The V call is TRBV19, the J call TRBJ1-1, with TRBD1 identical over 9 bases. With 5 bases clipped from V and 4 bases from J, the junction kept 5 bases outside the gene matches. Germline V gene sequence: CDR1 LNHDA, CDR2 SQIVND (reference sequence). This CDR3 is built from 14 residues. The CDR3 sequence is CASSAWDRATEAFF. The CDR3 DNA follows: TGTGCCAGTAGTGCCTGGGACAGGGCCACTGAAGCTTTCTTT.

This clonotype occurred a few times. The rearrangement joins TRBV29-1 to TRBJ2-5; possible D gene TRBD2, 5 bases. The length of the CDR3 is 12 residues. CDR1 and CDR2 (germline): SQVTM, ANQGSEA. The V end was cut by 5 bases, the J end by 5 bases, with 12 bases between. In DNA, the CDR3 is TGCAGCGTTACCAATAGAGGGGAGACCCAGTACTTC. Translating it yields CSVTNRGETQYF.

This clonotype was detected only a few times. This chain uses TRBV30 with TRBJ2-1, with D unresolved. Germline loops: CDR1 GTSNPN, CDR2 SVGIG (reference sequence). V gave up 4 bases and J gave up 0 bases, with 4 bases separating them. The CDR3 runs 12 residues. This chain's CDR3 is CAWNPSYNEQFF. DNA for the CDR3: TGTGCCTGGAACCCCTCCTACAATGAGCAGTTCTTC.

The chain couples TRBV2 to TRBJ2-7; the D is unclear. The CDR3 consists of 15 residues. Germline CDR1 is SNHLY and CDR2 is FYNNEI. V was shortened by 4 bases and J by 0 bases, with 13 bases between the two germline ends. DNA of the CDR3: TGTGCCAGCAGTGGAAGGACGTCCAGCTCCTACGAGCAGTACTTC. Translation gives CASSGRTSSSYEQYF. Looking up the rest from reference TRBV2 and TRBJ2-7 gives the full variable domain: EPEVTQTPSHQVTQMGQEVILRCVPISNHLYFYWYRQILGQKVEFLVSFYNNEISEKSEIFDDQFSVERPDGSNFTLKIRSTKLEDSAMYFCASSGRTSSSYEQYFGPGTRLTVT.

V usage is TRBV4-2 and J usage is TRBJ2-3; TRBD2 agrees at 11 bases. CDR1 and CDR2 from the germline V gene are LGHNA and YNFKEQ. Trimming removed 0 bases from V and 5 bases from J; junction bases left unmatched: 7. This CDR3 spans 17 amino acids. As DNA, the CDR3 is TGTGCCAGCAGCCAAGACGGGGGGCTAGCGGGGGGAGATACGCAGTATTTT. This sequence encodes CASSQDGGLAGGDTQYF.

This clonotype was recorded many times. The chain carries TRBV12-3 or TRBV12-4 and TRBJ2-6, with D uncertain. This CDR3 comprises 11 residues. The V end was cut by 8 bases, the J end by 10 bases, with 9 bases between. Here the CDR3 reads CASRALNVLTF. CDR3 coding DNA: TGTGCCAGCCGGGCCCTGAACGTCCTGACTTTC.

The V and J genes are TRBV29-1 and TRBJ2-1, with D tentatively TRBD2 (6 bases). Germline V CDR1 and CDR2: SQVTM, ANQGSEA. The CDR3 contains 13 residues. CDR3 in amino acids: CSELGGQLNEQFF. The CDR3 DNA is TGCAGTGAATTAGGAGGGCAATTGAATGAGCAGTTCTTC.

This clonotype was seen more than once but under ten times. This rearrangement joins TRBV5-1 to TRBJ1-1, with 7 bases identical to TRBD1. This CDR3 spans 16 amino acids. CDR1 is SGHRS and CDR2 is YFSETQ in the germline V gene. J lost 4 bases, V lost 0 bases, and 9 bases had no gene match. The chain's CDR3 is CASSLEIGQGVTEAFF. CDR3 in DNA: TGCGCCAGCAGCTTGGAAATTGGGCAGGGGGTCACTGAAGCTTTCTTT. The complete variable domain, with remaining parts taken from reference TRBV5-1 and TRBJ1-1, reads KAGVTQTPRYLIKTRGQQVTLSCSPISGHRSVSWYQQTPGQGLQFLFEYFSETQRNKGNFPGRFSGRQFSNSRSEMNVSTLELGDSALYLCASSLEIGQGVTEAFFGQGTRLTVV.

This clonotype was recorded many times. J is TRBJ2-3 and V is TRBV20-1, with 10 bases identical to TRBD2. CDR1 and CDR2 from the germline V gene are DFQATT and SNEGSKA (reference sequence). The J segment lost 7 bases and the V segment lost 3 bases, leaving 13 bases of the junction unmatched. This CDR3 contains 16 residues. This CDR3 is CSASSSLAGVYNTQYF. For the CDR3, the DNA is TGCAGTGCTAGTTCCTCCCTAGCGGGAGTTTACAATACGCAGTATTTT.

This clonotype was seen at least ten times. The chain couples TRBV11-2 to TRBJ2-5; D is uncertain. The V end was cut by 6 bases, the J end by 5 bases, with 13 bases between. This CDR3 is built from 13 residues. Per the germline V gene, CDR1 is SGHAT and CDR2 is FQNNGV. CDR3 DNA: TGTGCCAGCAGGCCGATAGGGCGGGAGACCCAGTACTTC. Protein product: CASRPIGRETQYF.

This clonotype was counted ten times or more. V is TRBV4-2 and J is TRBJ2-1; 12 nucleotides match TRBD2. The ends lost 2 bases at V and 6 bases at J; junction bases unmatched: 11. This CDR3 has 18 amino acids. CDR1 is LGHNA, CDR2 YNFKEQ, per germline. The CDR3 nucleotides read TGTGCCAGCAGCCAACACACTAGCGGGGGGTCTCACGTCAATGAGCAGTTCTTC. Translated: CASSQHTSGGSHVNEQFF.

This chain joins TRBV6-5 and TRBJ1-1; maybe TRBD1 (5 bases). Germline V gives CDR1 MNHEY, CDR2 SVGAGI. This CDR3 region has 16 residues. Trimming took 2 bases from V and 4 from J, leaving 17 bases between them. The CDR3 loop is CASSYDRRAGGTEAFF. The CDR3 DNA reads TGTGCCAGCAGTTACGACCGACGGGCCGGGGGCACTGAAGCTTTCTTT.

This clonotype appeared a few times. The chain combines TRBV27 with TRBJ2-2; 7 bases line up with TRBD1. Trimming cost V 3 bases and J 0 bases; bases outside gene matches: 4. This CDR3 comprises 16 residues. The germline V gene has CDR1 MNHEY and CDR2 SMNVEV (reference sequence). CDR3 loop: CASSFGTASNTGELFF. CDR3 nucleotide sequence: TGTGCCAGCAGTTTTGGGACAGCGTCGAACACCGGGGAGCTGTTTTTT.

This clonotype was seen more than once but under ten times. The gene calls are TRBV5-1 and TRBJ2-7; D gene uncertain. The CDR3 runs to 14 residues. CDR1 SGHRS and CDR2 YFSETQ come from the germline V gene. V was pared by 1 base and J by 4 bases, with 12 bases between. The CDR3 sequence is CASSLFSGSYEQYF. DNA of the CDR3: TGCGCCAGCAGCTTGTTTTCAGGCTCTTACGAGCAGTACTTC.

V gene TRBV6-1 combines with J gene TRBJ1-2; 9 nucleotides align to TRBD1. V was clipped by 1 base and J by 11 bases; unmatched bases: 5. This CDR3 contains 13 residues. CDR1 and CDR2 (germline): MNHNS, SASEGT. The CDR3 bases are TGTGCCAGCAGTGAAGGGGAGACAGGGGGGTACACCTTC. As protein: CASSEGETGGYTF.

This clonotype was seen at least ten times. The gene calls are TRBV6-5 and TRBJ1-4; unclear D gene. The V gene's germline CDR1 is MNHEY and CDR2 SVGAGI. This CDR3 comprises 16 residues. Trimming left V 0 bases short and J 0 bases short, with 8 bases between. The CDR3 DNA follows: TGTGCCAGCAGTTACTCGTCTAGATCAACTAATGAAAAACTGTTTTTT. Protein sequence: CASSYSSRSTNEKLFF.

This clonotype appeared many times. The chain has TRBV3-1 and TRBJ2-1; a weak D match, TRBD2 (5 bases). The CDR3 has 14 residues. CDR1 LGHDT and CDR2 YNNKEL come from the germline V gene (reference sequence). Trimming shortened V by 1 base and J by 6 bases, and 10 bases separated the two germline ends. CDR3 in amino acids: CASSQAPRGNEQFF. CDR3 DNA: TGTGCCAGCAGCCAAGCCCCACGGGGCAATGAGCAGTTCTTC.

This clonotype was seen at least ten times. The J gene is TRBJ2-3, the V gene TRBV18; weak D call: TRBD2 (5 bases). CDR3 length: 15 amino acids. Between the trimmed V and J ends, which lost 3 bases and 0 bases, there was a span of 10 bases. Germline lookup yields CDR1 KGHSH and CDR2 LQKENI. The CDR3 nucleotides read TGTGCCAGCTCACCTGACTACCTGAGCACAGATACGCAGTATTTT. Translation: CASSPDYLSTDTQYF.

This rearrangement joins TRBV4-1 to TRBJ2-5; 9 bases fit TRBD1. Germline V gene sequence: CDR1 MGHRA, CDR2 YSYEKL. The CDR3 sequence is 15 residues long. Unmatched junction bases numbered 5, after V lost 2 bases and J lost 4 bases. DNA of the CDR3: TGCGCCAGCAGCCAAACCGGGACAGGGCGAGAGACCCAGTACTTC. It specifies CASSQTGTGRETQYF.

This chain joins TRBV2 and TRBJ2-1; 13 positions match TRBD2. V dropped 7 bases and J dropped 4; count of bases not matched to a gene: 7. CDR1 SNHLY and CDR2 FYNNEI come from the germline V gene. This CDR3 is built from 16 residues. CDR3 in amino acids: CASTGTSGEGYNEQFF. The CDR3 nucleotides read TGTGCCAGCACCGGGACTAGCGGGGAGGGGTACAATGAGCAGTTCTTC.

This chain connects TRBV19 to TRBJ2-7, with 10 bases identical to TRBD1. This CDR3 has 15 residues. V lost 2 bases to trimming and J lost 6 bases; unmatched junction nucleotides: 7. Germline V gives CDR1 LNHDA, CDR2 SQIVND (reference sequence). CDR3 in amino acids: CASSIKTGTGAEQYF. DNA of the CDR3: TGTGCCAGTAGTATAAAGACCGGGACAGGGGCCGAGCAGTACTTC.

This sequence joins TRBV10-3 and TRBJ1-5; 10 nucleotides align to TRBD1. This CDR3 spans 15 amino acids. Looked up from germline, CDR1 is ENHRY and CDR2 is SYGVKD. V lost 0 bases to trimming and J lost 6 bases; unmatched junction nucleotides: 2. The DNA of the CDR3 is TGTGCCATCAGTGAGTCGGGGACAGGGGCTCAGCCCCAGCATTTT. Translation: CAISESGTGAQPQHF.

V usage is TRBV2 and J usage is TRBJ1-1, with D uncertain. The CDR3 loop spans 13 amino acids. The V gene lost 6 bases and the J gene lost 6 bases, with 14 bases spanning the gap. Germline CDR1 is SNHLY and CDR2 is FYNNEI. The chain's CDR3 is CASRDPGMSEAFF. The DNA of the CDR3 is TGTGCCAGCAGGGACCCGGGGATGTCTGAAGCTTTCTTT.

This clonotype was observed many times. V gene TRBV11-2 combines with J gene TRBJ2-5; D is possibly TRBD1 (5 bases). V was cut by 7 bases and J by 5 bases, with 11 bases left in between. Germline values: CDR1 SGHAT, CDR2 FQNNGV. The length of the CDR3 is 12 residues. CDR3 coding DNA: TGTGCCAGCACAGGGAATCGGGAGACCCAGTACTTC. Encoded protein: CASTGNRETQYF.